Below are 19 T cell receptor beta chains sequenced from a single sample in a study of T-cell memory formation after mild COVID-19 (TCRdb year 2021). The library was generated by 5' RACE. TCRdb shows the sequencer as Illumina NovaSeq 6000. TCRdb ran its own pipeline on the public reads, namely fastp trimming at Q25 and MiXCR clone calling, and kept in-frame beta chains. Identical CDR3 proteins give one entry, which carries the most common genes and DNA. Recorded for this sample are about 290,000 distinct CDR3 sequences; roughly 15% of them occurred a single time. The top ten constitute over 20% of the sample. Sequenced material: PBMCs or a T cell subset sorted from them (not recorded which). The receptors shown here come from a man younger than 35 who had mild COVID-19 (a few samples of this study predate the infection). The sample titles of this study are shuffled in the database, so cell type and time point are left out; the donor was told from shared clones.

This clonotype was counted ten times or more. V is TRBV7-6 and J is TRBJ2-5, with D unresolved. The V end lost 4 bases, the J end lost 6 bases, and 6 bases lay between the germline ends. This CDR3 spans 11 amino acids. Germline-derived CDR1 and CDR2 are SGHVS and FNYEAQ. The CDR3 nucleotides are TGTGCCAGCAGCTACTTTAAGACCCAGTACTTC. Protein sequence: CASSYFKTQYF.

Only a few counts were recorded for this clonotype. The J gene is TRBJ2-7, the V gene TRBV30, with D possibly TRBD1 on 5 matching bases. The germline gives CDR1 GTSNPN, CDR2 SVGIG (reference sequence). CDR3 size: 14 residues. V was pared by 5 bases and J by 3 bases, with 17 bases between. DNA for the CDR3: TGTGCCTGGGACACCGGTAGAAGGGGCTACGAGCAGTACTTC. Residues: CAWDTGRRGYEQYF.

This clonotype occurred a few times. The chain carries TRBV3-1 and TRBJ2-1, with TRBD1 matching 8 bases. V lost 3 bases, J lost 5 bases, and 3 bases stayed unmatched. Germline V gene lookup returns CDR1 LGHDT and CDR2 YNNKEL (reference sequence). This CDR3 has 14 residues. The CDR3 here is CASSQSDRDNEQFF. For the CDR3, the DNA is TGTGCCAGCAGCCAGTCGGACAGGGACAATGAGCAGTTCTTC.

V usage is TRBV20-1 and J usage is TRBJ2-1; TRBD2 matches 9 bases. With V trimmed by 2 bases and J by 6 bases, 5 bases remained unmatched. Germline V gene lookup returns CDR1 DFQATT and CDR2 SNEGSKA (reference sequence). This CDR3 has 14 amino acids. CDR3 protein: CSARILAGRNEQFF. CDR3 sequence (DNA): TGCAGTGCTAGAATTCTAGCGGGGCGCAATGAGCAGTTCTTC.

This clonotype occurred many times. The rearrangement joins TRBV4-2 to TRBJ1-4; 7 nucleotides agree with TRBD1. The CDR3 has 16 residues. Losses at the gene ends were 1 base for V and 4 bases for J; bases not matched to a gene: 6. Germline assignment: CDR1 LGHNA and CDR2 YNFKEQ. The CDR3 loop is CASSQGSGTVNEKLFF. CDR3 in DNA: TGTGCCAGCAGCCAAGGCTCCGGGACAGTTAATGAAAAACTGTTTTTT.

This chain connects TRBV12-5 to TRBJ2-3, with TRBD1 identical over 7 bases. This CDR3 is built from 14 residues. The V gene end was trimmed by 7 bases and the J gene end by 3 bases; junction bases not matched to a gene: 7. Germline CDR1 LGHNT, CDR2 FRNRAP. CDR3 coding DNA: TGTGCTAGTGCCCGACAGGGTGGGACAGATACGCAGTATTTT. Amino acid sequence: CASARQGGTDTQYF.

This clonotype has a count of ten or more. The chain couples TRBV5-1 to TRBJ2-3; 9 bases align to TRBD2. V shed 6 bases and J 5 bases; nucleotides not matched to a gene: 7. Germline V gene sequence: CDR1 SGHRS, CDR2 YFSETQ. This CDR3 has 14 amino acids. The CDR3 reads CASMGGGARDTQYF. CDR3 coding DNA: TGCGCCAGCATGGGCGGGGGGGCCAGAGATACGCAGTATTTT. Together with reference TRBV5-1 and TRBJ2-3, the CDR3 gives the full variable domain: KAGVTQTPRYLIKTRGQQVTLSCSPISGHRSVSWYQQTPGQGLQFLFEYFSETQRNKGNFPGRFSGRQFSNSRSEMNVSTLELGDSALYLCASMGGGARDTQYFGPGTRLTVL.

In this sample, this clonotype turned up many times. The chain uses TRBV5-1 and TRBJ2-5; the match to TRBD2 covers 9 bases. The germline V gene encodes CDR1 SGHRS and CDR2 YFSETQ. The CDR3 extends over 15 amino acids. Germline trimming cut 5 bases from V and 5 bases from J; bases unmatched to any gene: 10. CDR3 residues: CASRRSGGLMETQYF. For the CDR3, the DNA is TGCGCCAGCAGACGGAGCGGGGGGTTGATGGAGACCCAGTACTTC.

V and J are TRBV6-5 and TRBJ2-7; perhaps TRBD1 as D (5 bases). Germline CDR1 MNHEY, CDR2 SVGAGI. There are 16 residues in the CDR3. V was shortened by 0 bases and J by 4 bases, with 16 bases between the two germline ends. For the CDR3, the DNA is TGTGCCAGCAGTTACTCGACCGGACACCTAGATTACGAGCAGTACTTC. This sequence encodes CASSYSTGHLDYEQYF.

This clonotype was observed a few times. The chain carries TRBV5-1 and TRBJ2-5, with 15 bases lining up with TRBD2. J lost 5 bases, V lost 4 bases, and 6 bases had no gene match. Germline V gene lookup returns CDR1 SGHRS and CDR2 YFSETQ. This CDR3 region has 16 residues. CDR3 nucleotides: TGCGCCAGCAGCCGGGATGGACTAGCGGGGGGGGAGACCCAGTACTTC. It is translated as CASSRDGLAGGETQYF. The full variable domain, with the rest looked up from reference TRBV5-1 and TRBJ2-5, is KAGVTQTPRYLIKTRGQQVTLSCSPISGHRSVSWYQQTPGQGLQFLFEYFSETQRNKGNFPGRFSGRQFSNSRSEMNVSTLELGDSALYLCASSRDGLAGGETQYFGPGTRLLVL.

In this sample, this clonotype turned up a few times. CDR3 protein: CSARHLDRGDGYTF. The CDR3 DNA sequence: TGCAGTGCTCGCCACCTGGACAGGGGGGATGGCTACACCTTC. This chain connects TRBV20-1 to TRBJ1-2, with 10 bases matching TRBD1. This CDR3 has 14 residues. The junction had 9 bases not matched to a gene; V was cut back by 5 bases and J by 6 bases. The V gene's germline CDR1 is DFQATT and CDR2 SNEGSKA (reference sequence).

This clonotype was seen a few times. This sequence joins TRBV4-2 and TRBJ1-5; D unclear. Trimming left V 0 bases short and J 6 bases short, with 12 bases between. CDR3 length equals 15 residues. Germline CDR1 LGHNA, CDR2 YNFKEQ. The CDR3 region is CASSQDNSVVQPQHF. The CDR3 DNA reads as TGTGCCAGCAGCCAAGATAACTCGGTAGTTCAGCCCCAGCATTTT.

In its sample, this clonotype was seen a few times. The CDR3 region has the DNA TGTGCCAGCAGATCCGGGACAGGGCGAAATGAGCAGTTCTTC. Translation: CASRSGTGRNEQFF. The gene calls are TRBV6-2 or TRBV6-3 and TRBJ2-1, with 9 bases identical to TRBD1. Germline CDR1 reads MNHEY; CDR2 reads SVGEGT. The CDR3 has 14 residues. The V gene end was trimmed by 6 bases and the J gene end by 7 bases; junction bases not matched to a gene: 7.

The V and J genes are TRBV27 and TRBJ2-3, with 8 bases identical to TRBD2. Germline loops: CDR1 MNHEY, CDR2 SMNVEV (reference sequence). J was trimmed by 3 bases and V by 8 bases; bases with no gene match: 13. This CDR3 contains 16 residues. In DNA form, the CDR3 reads TGTGCCAGCTGGCCCCGGAGGCGGGGGGTTACAGATACGCAGTATTTT. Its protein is CASWPRRRGVTDTQYF.

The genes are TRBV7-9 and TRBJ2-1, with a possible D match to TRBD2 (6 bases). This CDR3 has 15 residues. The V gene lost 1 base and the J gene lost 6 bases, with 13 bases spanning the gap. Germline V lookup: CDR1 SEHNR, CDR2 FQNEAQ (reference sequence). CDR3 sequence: CASSLGVRGFNEQFF. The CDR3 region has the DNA TGTGCCAGCAGCTTAGGCGTCCGGGGGTTCAATGAGCAGTTCTTC.

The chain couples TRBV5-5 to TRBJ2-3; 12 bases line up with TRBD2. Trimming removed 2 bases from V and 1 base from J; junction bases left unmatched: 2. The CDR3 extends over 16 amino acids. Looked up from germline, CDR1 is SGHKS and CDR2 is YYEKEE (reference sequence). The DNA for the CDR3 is TGTGCCAGCAGCTTCAGACTAGCGGGGGGCACAGATACGCAGTATTTT. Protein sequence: CASSFRLAGGTDTQYF.

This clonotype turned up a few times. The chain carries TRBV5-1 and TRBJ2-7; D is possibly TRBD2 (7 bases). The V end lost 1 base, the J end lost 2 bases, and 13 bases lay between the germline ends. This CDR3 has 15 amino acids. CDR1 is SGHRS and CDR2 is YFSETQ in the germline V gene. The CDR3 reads CASSLFGGDTYEQYV. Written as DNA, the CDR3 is TGCGCCAGCAGCTTGTTTGGGGGGGACACCTACGAGCAGTACGTC.

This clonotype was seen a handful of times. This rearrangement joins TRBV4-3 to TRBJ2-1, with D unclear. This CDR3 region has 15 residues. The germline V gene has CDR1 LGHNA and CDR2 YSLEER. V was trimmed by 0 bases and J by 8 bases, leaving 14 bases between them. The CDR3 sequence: CASSQESQSLDEQFF. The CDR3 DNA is TGCGCCAGCAGCCAAGAAAGTCAGTCCTTGGATGAGCAGTTCTTC.

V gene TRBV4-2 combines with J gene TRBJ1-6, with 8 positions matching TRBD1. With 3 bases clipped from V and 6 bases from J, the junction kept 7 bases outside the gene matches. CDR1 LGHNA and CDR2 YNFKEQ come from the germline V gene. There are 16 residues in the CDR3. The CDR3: CASSQETGAGNSPLHF. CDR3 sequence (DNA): TGTGCCAGCAGCCAGGAGACAGGGGCGGGTAATTCACCCCTCCACTTT.